Each of the 16 T cell receptor beta chains below was sequenced from the same sample in a study of CXCR3-negative and CXCR3-positive naive CD8 T cells. Study-level points and caveats: When CXCR3-positive naive cells were set against CXCR3-negative naive cells, the former had more hydrophobic TRB CDR3s.

Antigens of these TCRs are unknown. 5' RACE with UMI labels generated the TRB cDNA libraries. TCRdb derives one entry per CDR3 protein from the 5' RACE reads, leaving out DNA. Its table records roughly 120,000 distinct CDR3 sequences. The material sequenced was naive CXCR3+ CD8+ T cells from blood. Stated subset: CD45RO-CCR7+CD27+CD95- naive CD8+ T cells expressing CXCR3 (TNR3+). These receptors came from a human donor in good health. Some clones in this sample may be carry-over from other donors' samples.

This chain joins TRBV5-1 and TRBJ2-2; TCRdb lists TRBD1, though no DNA is available to test this call. CDR3 length equals 16 residues. CDR1 and CDR2 from the germline V gene are SGHRS and YFSETQ. CDR3 amino acids: CASSQTRVLNTGELFF.

The V and J genes are TRBV28 and TRBJ2-7. The CDR3 covers 13 residues. Germline-derived CDR1 and CDR2 are MDHEN and SYDVKM. The CDR3 reads CASSLSENGEQYF.

The V and J genes are TRBV29-1 and TRBJ2-7; there is no DNA to check the TCRdb D call of TRBD1. Germline values: CDR1 SQVTM, CDR2 ANQGSEA. The CDR3 consists of 12 residues. The CDR3 protein is CSTTGRNYEQYF.

This chain links TRBV15 with TRBJ2-1; TCRdb outputs TRBD1, but without DNA this stays unchecked. The germline V gene has CDR1 LNHNV and CDR2 YYDKDF (reference sequence). The CDR3 runs 16 residues. The CDR3 spells CATSRDRGTGDNEQFF.

This chain links TRBV15 with TRBJ1-2; TCRdb proposes TRBD1, but this gene call is untestable without DNA. Per the germline V gene, CDR1 is LNHNV and CDR2 is YYDKDF (reference sequence). The CDR3 totals 16 residues. The CDR3 spells CATSRDVPGDKRGYTF.

The chain joins TRBV7-9 to TRBJ2-5; the TRBD2 assignment by TCRdb is unverifiable without DNA. The CDR3 has 13 residues. From germline, CDR1 is SEHNR and CDR2 FQNEAQ (reference sequence). The CDR3 spells CASRDSGSETQYF. Full variable domain (outside the CDR3, taken from reference TRBV7-9 and TRBJ2-5): DTGVSQNPRHKITKRGQNVTFRCDPISEHNRLYWYRQTLGQGPEFLTYFQNEAQLEKSRLLSDRFSAERPKGSFSTLEIQRTEQGDSAMYLCASRDSGSETQYFGPGTRLLVL.

The rearrangement joins TRBV5-1 to TRBJ1-2; TCRdb names TRBD1, which stays unverified in the absence of DNA. This CDR3 comprises 16 residues. In germline, CDR1 is SGHRS, CDR2 YFSETQ. Here the CDR3 reads CASSLAVVGEDYGYTF.

The genes are TRBV20-1 and TRBJ1-1. This CDR3 has 13 amino acids. The germline gives CDR1 DFQATT, CDR2 SNEGSKA (reference sequence). The CDR3 region is CSSWSGPITEAFF.

The chain is built from TRBV27 and TRBJ2-1; without DNA, the TCRdb call of TRBD2 cannot be checked. Germline CDR1 and CDR2: MNHEY and SMNVEV (reference sequence). This CDR3 has 15 residues. The CDR3: CASSQTGLGLNEQFF.

The rearrangement links TRBV18 to TRBJ2-7; as DNA is missing, the TRBD2 call by TCRdb cannot be tested. The CDR3 is made up of 15 amino acids. Per germline, CDR1 KGHSH and CDR2 LQKENI. CDR3 loop: CASSPGSGGAYEQYF.

This chain connects TRBV2 to TRBJ2-5; the D call of TRBD1 rests on TCRdb alone, since no DNA is present to check it. Germline V gene data show CDR1 as SNHLY and CDR2 as FYNNEI. The CDR3 runs 16 residues. The CDR3 spells CASSTTGTGGQETQYF. Combining the CDR3 with reference TRBV2 and TRBJ2-5 gives the whole variable domain EPEVTQTPSHQVTQMGQEVILRCVPISNHLYFYWYRQILGQKVEFLVSFYNNEISEKSEIFDDQFSVERPDGSNFTLKIRSTKLEDSAMYFCASSTTGTGGQETQYFGPGTRLLVL.

The rearrangement uses TRBV29-1 and TRBJ1-1. The CDR3 covers 14 residues. The germline V gene encodes CDR1 SQVTM and CDR2 ANQGSEA. CDR3: CSVAALGKNTEAFF.

J is TRBJ2-3 and V is TRBV7-9. The CDR3 has 16 amino acids. CDR1 and CDR2 (germline): SEHNR, FQNEAQ (reference sequence). This CDR3 reads CASSLNFQAFTDTQYF.

V gene TRBV10-3 combines with J gene TRBJ2-2; the D call of TRBD2 rests on TCRdb alone, since no DNA is present to check it. Germline CDR1 reads ENHRY; CDR2 reads SYGVKD. The length of the CDR3 is 16 residues. This CDR3 is CAISERDEANTGELFF.

The V gene is TRBV28, the J gene TRBJ2-1; TCRdb proposes TRBD2, but this gene call is untestable without DNA. Germline CDR1 is MDHEN and CDR2 is SYDVKM. The CDR3 is made up of 16 amino acids. CDR3 amino acids: CASSPSAGYLYNEQFF.

This chain links TRBV19 with TRBJ2-1; TCRdb designates TRBD2, a call that cannot be tested without DNA. The CDR3 has 16 amino acids. Germline V gene lookup returns CDR1 LNHDA and CDR2 SQIVND (reference sequence). This CDR3 is CASSGLIAGVYNEQFF.